The rows below give T cell receptor beta chains drawn from one sample of a study of T cells in Graves' hyperthyroidism and ophthalmopathy. A single record per CDR3 protein comes from TCRdb applying MiXCR to the multiplex PCR reads. The sample has around 600,000 distinct CDR3 sequences; just under 45% are singletons. Sequencing was performed on peripheral blood or thyroid tissue (not recorded which). The receptor set was obtained from an adult man with Graves' disease, either hyperthyroidism or ophthalmopathy (not recorded which). Both conserved end residues are part of each CDR3.

>TRBJ1-5|TRBV2
CASTGTDNQPQHF
>TRBJ1-2|TRBV2
CASSPGQGRHGYTF
>TRBJ1-2|TRBV2
CASDSGYGYTF
>TRBJ1-2|TRBV9
CASSVGPNHNYGYTF
>TRBJ1-2|TRBV12-3/TRBV12-4
CAANRGTNYGYTF
>TRBJ2-7|TRBV20-1
CSARDSNEQYF
>TRBJ1-1|TRBV7-9
CASSYTENTEAFF
>TRBJ2-7|TRBV6-1
CASSTDRDDYEQYF
>TRBJ1-5|TRBV19
CASSIEGDWNQPQHF
>TRBJ1-1|TRBV9
CASSAGGWENTEAFF
>TRBJ1-2|TRBV12-3/TRBV12-4
CASSQGTGLARGGYTF
>TRBJ1-1|TRBV2
CASSTQGVTEAFF
>TRBJ2-5|TRBV7-8
CASSLMLGETQYF
>TRBJ1-4|TRBV29-1
CSVVRTGGEGKLFF
>TRBJ1-2|TRBV29-1
CSVPNGDGRVNGYTF
>.|TRBV7-2
CASSVRRYQGVGELFF
>TRBJ2-7|TRBV2
CASSDMGGNEQYF
>TRBJ2-5|TRBV7-9
CASSPRLAGTLPETQYF
>TRBJ1-6|TRBV9
CASSRLGQQDNSPLHF
>TRBJ2-2|TRBV9
CASSSRTSGYTGELFF
>TRBJ1-4|TRBV15
CATSREGFGTGGAVGEKLFF
>TRBJ1-6|TRBV2
CASSFPGTASPLHF
>TRBJ1-5|TRBV10-3
CAISHDSSNQPQHF
>TRBJ1-4|TRBV29-1
CSVVAGNGEKLFF